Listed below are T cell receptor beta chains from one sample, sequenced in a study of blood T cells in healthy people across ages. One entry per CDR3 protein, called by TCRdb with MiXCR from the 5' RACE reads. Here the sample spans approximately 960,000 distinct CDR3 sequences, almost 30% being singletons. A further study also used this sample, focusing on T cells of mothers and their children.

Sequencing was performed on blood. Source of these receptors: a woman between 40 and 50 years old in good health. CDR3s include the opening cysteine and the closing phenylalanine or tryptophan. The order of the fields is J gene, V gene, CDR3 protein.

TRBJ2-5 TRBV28 CASNPKGVGEQYF
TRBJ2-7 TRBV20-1 CSARDGASSNYEQYF
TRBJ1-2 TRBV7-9 CASSLARGNGYTF
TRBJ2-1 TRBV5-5 CASSVGRVYNEQFF
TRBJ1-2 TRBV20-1 CSAVDRGWSAKLGYTF
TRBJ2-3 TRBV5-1 CASSDFLGAYTQYF
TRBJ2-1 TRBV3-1 CASSQGSSTYNEQFF
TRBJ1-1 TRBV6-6 CASSTKDRGRTEAFF
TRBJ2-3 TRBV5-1 CASSLSHSGDTDTQYF
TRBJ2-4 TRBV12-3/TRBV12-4 CASSSSGGPSGNIQYF
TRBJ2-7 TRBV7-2 CASSRSRETHEQYF
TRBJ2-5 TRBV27 CASSATPLAGGQKETQYF
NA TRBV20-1 CSARETGLAGHEQYF
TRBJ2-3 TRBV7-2 CASSPFPTDPQYF
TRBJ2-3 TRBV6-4 CAGSGTSTGTQYF
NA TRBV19 CASSGGHEQYF
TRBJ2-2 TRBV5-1 CASSLDRAGNTGELFF